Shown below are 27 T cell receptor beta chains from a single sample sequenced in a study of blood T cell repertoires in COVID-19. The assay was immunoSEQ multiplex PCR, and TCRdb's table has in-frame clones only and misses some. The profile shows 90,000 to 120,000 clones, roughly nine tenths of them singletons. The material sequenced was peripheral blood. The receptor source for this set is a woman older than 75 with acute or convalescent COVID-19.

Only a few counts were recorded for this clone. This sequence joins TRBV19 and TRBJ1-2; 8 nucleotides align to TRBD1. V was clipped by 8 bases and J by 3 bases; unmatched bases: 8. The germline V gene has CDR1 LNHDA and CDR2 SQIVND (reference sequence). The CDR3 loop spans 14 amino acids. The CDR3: CASLPEGQDYGYTF. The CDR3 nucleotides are TGTGCCAGTTTACCGGAGGGACAGGACTATGGCTACACCTTC.

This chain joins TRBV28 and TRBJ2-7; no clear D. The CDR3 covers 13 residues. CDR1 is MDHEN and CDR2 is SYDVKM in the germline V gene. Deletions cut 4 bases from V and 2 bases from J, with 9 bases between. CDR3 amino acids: CASSSVPPYEQYF. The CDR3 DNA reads TGTGCCAGCAGTTCCGTCCCTCCCTACGAGCAGTACTTC.

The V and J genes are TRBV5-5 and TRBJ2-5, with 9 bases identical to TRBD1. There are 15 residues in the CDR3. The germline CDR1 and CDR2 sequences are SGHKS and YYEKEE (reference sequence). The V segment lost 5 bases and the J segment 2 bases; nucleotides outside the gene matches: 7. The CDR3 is CASSYPGQGQETQYF. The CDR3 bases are TGTGCCAGCAGTTACCCGGGACAGGGTCAAGAGACCCAGTACTTC.

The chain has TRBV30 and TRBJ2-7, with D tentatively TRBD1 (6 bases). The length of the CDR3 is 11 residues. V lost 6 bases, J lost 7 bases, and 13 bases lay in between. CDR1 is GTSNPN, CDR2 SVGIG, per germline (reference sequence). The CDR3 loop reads CACTGSGEQYF. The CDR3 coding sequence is TGTGCCTGTACAGGGAGCGGAGAGCAGTACTTC.

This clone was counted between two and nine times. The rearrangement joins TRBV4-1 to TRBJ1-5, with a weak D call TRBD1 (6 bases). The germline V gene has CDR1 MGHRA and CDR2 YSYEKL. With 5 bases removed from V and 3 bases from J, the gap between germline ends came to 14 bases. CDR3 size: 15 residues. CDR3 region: CASSGVQGNNQPQHF. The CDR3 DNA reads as TGCGCCAGCAGCGGTGTACAGGGTAACAATCAGCCCCAGCATTTT.

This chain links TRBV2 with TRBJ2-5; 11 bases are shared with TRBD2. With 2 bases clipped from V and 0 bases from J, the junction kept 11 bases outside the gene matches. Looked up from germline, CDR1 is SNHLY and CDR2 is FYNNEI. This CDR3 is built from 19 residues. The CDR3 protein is CASSEFPDASGGYQETQYF. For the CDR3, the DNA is TGTGCCAGCAGTGAATTTCCCGACGCTAGCGGGGGGTACCAAGAGACCCAGTACTTC.

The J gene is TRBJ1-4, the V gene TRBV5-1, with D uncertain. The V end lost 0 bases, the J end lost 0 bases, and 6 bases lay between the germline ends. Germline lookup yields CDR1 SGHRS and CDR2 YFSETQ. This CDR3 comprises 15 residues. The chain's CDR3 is CASSLVGATNEKLFF. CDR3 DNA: TGCGCCAGCAGCTTGGTTGGAGCAACTAATGAAAAACTGTTTTTT. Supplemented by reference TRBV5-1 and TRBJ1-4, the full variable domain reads KAGVTQTPRYLIKTRGQQVTLSCSPISGHRSVSWYQQTPGQGLQFLFEYFSETQRNKGNFPGRFSGRQFSNSRSEMNVSTLELGDSALYLCASSLVGATNEKLFFGSGTQLSVL.

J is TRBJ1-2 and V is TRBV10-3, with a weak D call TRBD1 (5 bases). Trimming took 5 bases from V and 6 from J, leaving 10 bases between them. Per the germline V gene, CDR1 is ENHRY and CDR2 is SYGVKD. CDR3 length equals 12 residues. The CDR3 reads CAISPTEDGYTF. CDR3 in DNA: TGTGCCATCAGTCCGACAGAGGATGGCTACACCTTC.

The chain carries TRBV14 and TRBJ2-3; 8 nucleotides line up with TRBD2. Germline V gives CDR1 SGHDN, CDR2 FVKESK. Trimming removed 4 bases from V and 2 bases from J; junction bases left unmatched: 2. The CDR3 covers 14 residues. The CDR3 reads CASSRTSPTDTQYF. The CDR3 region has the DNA TGTGCCAGCAGCCGGACTAGCCCCACAGATACGCAGTATTTT.

The CDR3 here is CASSPPFGGLGTEAFF. The CDR3 coding sequence is TGTGCCAGCTCACCACCTTTCGGAGGGCTTGGGACTGAAGCTTTCTTT. The chain has TRBV18 and TRBJ1-1; D not resolved. Trimming took 0 bases from V and 5 from J, leaving 16 bases between them. The CDR3 length is 16 residues. Germline-derived CDR1 and CDR2 are KGHSH and LQKENI.

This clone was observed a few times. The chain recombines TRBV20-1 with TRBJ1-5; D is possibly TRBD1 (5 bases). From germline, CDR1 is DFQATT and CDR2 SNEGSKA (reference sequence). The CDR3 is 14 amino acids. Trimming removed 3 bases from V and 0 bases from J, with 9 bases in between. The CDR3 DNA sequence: TGCAGTGCTAGTAACAGGTATAGCAATCAGCCCCAGCATTTT. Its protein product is CSASNRYSNQPQHF.

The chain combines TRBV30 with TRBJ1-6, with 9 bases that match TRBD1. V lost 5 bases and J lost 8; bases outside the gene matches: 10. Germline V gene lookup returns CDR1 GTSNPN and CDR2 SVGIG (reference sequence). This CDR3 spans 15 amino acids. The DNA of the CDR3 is TGTGCCTGGGGCCACTGGAGACAGGGGGATTCACCCCTCCACTTT. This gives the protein CAWGHWRQGDSPLHF.

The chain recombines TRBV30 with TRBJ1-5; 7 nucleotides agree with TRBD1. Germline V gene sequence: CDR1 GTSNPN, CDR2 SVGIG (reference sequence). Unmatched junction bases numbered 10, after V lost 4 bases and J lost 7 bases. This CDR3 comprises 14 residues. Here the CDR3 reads CAWNRGGPGQPQHF. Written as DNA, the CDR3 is TGTGCCTGGAATAGAGGGGGCCCCGGGCAGCCCCAGCATTTT.

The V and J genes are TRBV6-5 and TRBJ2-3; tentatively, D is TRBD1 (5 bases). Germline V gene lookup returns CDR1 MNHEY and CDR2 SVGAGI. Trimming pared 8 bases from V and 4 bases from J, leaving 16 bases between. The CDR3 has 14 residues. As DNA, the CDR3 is TGTGCCAGCGCCGGTGGTTGGGGCGCAGATACGCAGTATTTT. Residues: CASAGGWGADTQYF.

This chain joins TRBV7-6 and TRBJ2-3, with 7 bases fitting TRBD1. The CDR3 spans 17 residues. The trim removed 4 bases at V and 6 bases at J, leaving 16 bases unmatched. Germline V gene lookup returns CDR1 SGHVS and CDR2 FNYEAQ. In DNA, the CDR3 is TGTGCCAGCAGCTACCAGAGGGGACAGCCACAGTACGATACGCAGTATTTT. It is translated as CASSYQRGQPQYDTQYF.

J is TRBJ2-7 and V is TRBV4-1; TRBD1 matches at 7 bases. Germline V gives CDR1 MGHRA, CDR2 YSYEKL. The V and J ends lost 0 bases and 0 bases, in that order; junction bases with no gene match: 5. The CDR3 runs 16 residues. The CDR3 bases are TGCGCCAGCAGCCAAGAAGGATGGGACAGCTCCTACGAGCAGTACTTC. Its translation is CASSQEGWDSSYEQYF.

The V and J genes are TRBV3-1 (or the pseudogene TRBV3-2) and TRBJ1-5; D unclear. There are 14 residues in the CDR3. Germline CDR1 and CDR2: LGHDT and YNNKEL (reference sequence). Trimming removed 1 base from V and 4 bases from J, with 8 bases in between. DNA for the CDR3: TGTGCCAGCAGCCAAGGGGCAGAAAATCAGCCCCAGCATTTT. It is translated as CASSQGAENQPQHF.

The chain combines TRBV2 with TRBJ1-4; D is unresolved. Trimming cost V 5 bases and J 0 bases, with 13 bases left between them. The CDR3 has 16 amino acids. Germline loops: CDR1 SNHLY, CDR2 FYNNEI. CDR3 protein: CASSYVLSATNEKLFF. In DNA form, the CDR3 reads TGTGCCAGCAGTTATGTCTTATCTGCAACTAATGAAAAACTGTTTTTT.

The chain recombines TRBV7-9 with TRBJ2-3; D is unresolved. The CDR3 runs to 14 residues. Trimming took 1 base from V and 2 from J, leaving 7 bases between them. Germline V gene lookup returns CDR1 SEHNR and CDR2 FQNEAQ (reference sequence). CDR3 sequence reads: CASSLVKHTDTQYF. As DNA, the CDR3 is TGTGCCAGCAGCTTAGTTAAGCACACAGATACGCAGTATTTT.

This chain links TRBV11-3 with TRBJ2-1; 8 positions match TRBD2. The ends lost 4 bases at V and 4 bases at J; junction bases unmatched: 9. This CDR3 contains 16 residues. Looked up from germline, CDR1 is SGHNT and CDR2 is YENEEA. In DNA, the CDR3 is TGTGCCAGCAGCTCGATGACTAGCGAACCGTACAATGAGCAGTTCTTC. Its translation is CASSSMTSEPYNEQFF.

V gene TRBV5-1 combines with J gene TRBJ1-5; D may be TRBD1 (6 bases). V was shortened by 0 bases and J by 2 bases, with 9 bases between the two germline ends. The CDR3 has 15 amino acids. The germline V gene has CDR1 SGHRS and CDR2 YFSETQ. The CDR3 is CASSLEGVGNQPQHF. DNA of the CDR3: TGCGCCAGCAGCTTGGAGGGGGTGGGCAATCAGCCCCAGCATTTT.

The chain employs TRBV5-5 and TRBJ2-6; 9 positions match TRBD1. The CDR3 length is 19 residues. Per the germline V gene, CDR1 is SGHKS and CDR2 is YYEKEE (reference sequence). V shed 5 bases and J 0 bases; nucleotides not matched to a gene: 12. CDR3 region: CASRAFVGQGSSGANVLTF. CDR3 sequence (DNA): TGTGCCAGCAGAGCCTTTGTGGGACAGGGTTCCTCTGGGGCCAACGTCCTGACTTTC.

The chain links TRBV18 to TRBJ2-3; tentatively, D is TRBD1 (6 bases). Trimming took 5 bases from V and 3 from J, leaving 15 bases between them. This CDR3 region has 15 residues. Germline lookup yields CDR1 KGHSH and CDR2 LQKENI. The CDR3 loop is CASSTQGAQTDTQYF. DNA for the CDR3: TGTGCCAGCTCAACACAGGGAGCACAAACAGATACGCAGTATTTT.

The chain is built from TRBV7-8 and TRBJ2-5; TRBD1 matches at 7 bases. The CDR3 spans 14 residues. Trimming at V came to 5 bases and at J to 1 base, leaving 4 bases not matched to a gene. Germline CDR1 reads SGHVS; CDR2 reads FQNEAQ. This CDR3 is CASSQRQGQETQYF. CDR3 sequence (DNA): TGTGCCAGCAGCCAGAGACAGGGCCAAGAGACCCAGTACTTC.

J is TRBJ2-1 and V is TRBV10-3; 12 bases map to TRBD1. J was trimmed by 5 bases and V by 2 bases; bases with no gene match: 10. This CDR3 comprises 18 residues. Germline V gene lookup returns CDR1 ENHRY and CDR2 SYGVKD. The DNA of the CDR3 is TGTGCCATCAGTGAGCCGGAACCGGGACAGGGGGCTAACAATGAGCAGTTCTTC. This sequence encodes CAISEPEPGQGANNEQFF.

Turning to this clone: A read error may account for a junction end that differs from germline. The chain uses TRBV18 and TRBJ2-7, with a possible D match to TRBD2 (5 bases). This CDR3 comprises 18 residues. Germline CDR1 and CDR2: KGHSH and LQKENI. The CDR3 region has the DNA TGTGCCAGCTCACCACTTACCCGTCTCTTGGGAGTAGAAAGTACGTTATCGTTC. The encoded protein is CASSPLTRLLGVESTLSF.

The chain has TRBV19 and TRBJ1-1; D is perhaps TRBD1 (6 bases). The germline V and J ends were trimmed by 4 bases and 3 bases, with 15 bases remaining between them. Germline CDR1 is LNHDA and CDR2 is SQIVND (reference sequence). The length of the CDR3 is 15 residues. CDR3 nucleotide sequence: TGTGCCAGTAGTAACCCGGGACAAGACGACACTGAAGCTTTCTTT. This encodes CASSNPGQDDTEAFF. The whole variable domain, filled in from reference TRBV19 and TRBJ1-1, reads DGGITQSPKYLFRKEGQNVTLSCEQNLNHDAMYWYRQDPGQGLRLIYYSQIVNDFQKGDIAEGYSVSREKKESFPLTVTSAQKNPTAFYLCASSNPGQDDTEAFFGQGTRLTVV.